This T cell receptor beta chain came from a study of T-cell memory formation after mild COVID-19. Study observations and caveats: Detection of some responders pre-infection suggested pre-existing cross-reactive memory T cells participated. The CD4+ clones that contracted clustered mainly within CM and EM, and the CD8+ clones concentrated in EMRA. Clones contracting across day 15 to 85 had a balanced CD4/CD8 profile; later expanding clones leaned CD4+.

Germline V lookup: CDR1 SGHTA, CDR2 FQGNSA. Trimming took 5 bases from V and 4 from J, leaving 20 bases between them. The CDR3 is 16 amino acids. Constant-segment primers served in 5'RACE that generated TCR alpha and TCR beta cDNA libraries bearing sample barcodes and UMIs. TCRdb used MiXCR to reprocess the 5' RACE reads, holding one entry per CDR3 protein. The sample holds around 300,000 distinct CDR3 sequences, roughly 13% seen once. Note on this clonotype: Its antigen is undetermined.

The chain combines TRBV7-2 with TRBJ1-1; D is perhaps TRBD1 (6 bases). The material sequenced was PBMCs or a T cell subset sorted from them (not recorded which). This clonotype originated in a man younger than 35 who had mild COVID-19 (a few samples of this study predate the infection). Cell type and time point are not known. CDR3 region: CASSPRGSGYGTEAFF. CDR3 DNA: TGTGCCAGCAGCCCTAGGGGGTCGGGGTACGGCACTGAAGCTTTCTTT.